These 15 T cell receptor beta chains share one sample of origin, sequenced in a study of blood T cell repertoires in COVID-19 (dated by TCRdb to the early 2020s). Libraries were prepared through the immunoSEQ multiplex PCR assay. In its TCRdb copy, this immuneACCESS table keeps in-frame sequences only and misses some clones. Where compared with another copy, unresolved V genes explain less than half of these, and the others have no known cause. This sample holds under 80,000 clones; just under 85% were observed only once. Of the sample, 5.3% falls within the top ten clones. Sequenced: peripheral blood. The origin of the receptors is a man in his 70s with acute or convalescent COVID-19.

The V gene is TRBV25-1, the J gene TRBJ1-5; perhaps TRBD1 as D (6 bases). Trimming cost V 6 bases and J 2 bases, with 14 bases left between them. Germline CDR1 and CDR2: MGHDK and SYGVNS. The CDR3 has 15 residues. The CDR3 coding sequence is TGTGCCAGCAGCCTCCTTGGGGGCCGCAATCAGCCCCAGCATTTT. This encodes CASSLLGGRNQPQHF.

The CDR3 here is CASSEDVVRKLFF. As DNA, the CDR3 is TGTGCCAGCAGTGAAGATGTTGTCCGAAAACTGTTTTTT. The V call is TRBV6-1, the J call TRBJ1-4; D is uncertain. Germline CDR1 and CDR2: MNHNS and SASEGT. The CDR3 sequence is 13 residues long. V gave up 1 base and J gave up 10 bases, with 10 bases separating them.

This clone was counted a single time. The gene calls are TRBV15 and TRBJ2-6; no clear D gene. The CDR3 length is 19 residues. The V end was cut by 0 bases, the J end by 0 bases, with 15 bases between. Germline CDR1 and CDR2: LNHNV and YYDKDF (reference sequence). The CDR3 DNA sequence: TGTGCCACCAGCAGAGACCCCCGAGGCCCCGACTCTGGGGCCAACGTCCTGACTTTC. Encoded protein: CATSRDPRGPDSGANVLTF.

V and J are TRBV9 and TRBJ2-1; 8 bases fit TRBD2. CDR3 length: 16 amino acids. Trimming at V came to 4 bases and at J to 7 bases, leaving 13 bases not matched to a gene. Germline V lookup: CDR1 SGDLS, CDR2 YYNGEE. CDR3 sequence (DNA): TGTGCCAGCAGCTTTACCCCTAGCGGGCCCTCAAATGAGCAGTTCTTC. Translating gives CASSFTPSGPSNEQFF.

Written as DNA, the CDR3 is TGTGCCAGCAGCTTAGAACCGGGACAGGGAGAAAAACTGTTTTTT. Its translation: CASSLEPGQGEKLFF. This sequence joins TRBV7-3 and TRBJ1-4, with TRBD1 identical over 9 bases. The germline V gene has CDR1 SGHTA and CDR2 FQGTGA. Germline trimming cut 2 bases from V and 8 bases from J; bases unmatched to any gene: 6. CDR3 size: 15 residues.

The CDR3 nucleotides are TGTGCCAGCAGCTTGGCAGCGGACCGTGGCTACACCTTC. Translating it yields CASSLAADRGYTF. The chain couples TRBV5-6 to TRBJ1-2, with D hard to call. From germline, CDR1 is SGHDT and CDR2 YYEEEE. The CDR3 length is 13 residues. V lost 0 bases and J 7 bases, leaving 10 bases between the germline ends.

The genes are TRBV5-1 and TRBJ1-1; possibly TRBD1 for D (5 bases). Germline V lookup: CDR1 SGHRS, CDR2 YFSETQ. Trimming removed 6 bases at V and 1 base at J, with 16 bases between. This CDR3 is built from 15 residues. The CDR3 sequence is CASNPTEGWNTEAFF. DNA for the CDR3: TGCGCCAGCAACCCAACGGAGGGGTGGAACACTGAAGCTTTCTTT.

There are a few counts of this clone. V usage is TRBV5-1 and J usage is TRBJ2-1, with 13 bases aligning to TRBD2. CDR1 is SGHRS, CDR2 YFSETQ, per germline. V lost 8 bases to trimming and J lost 4 bases; unmatched junction nucleotides: 9. This CDR3 spans 16 amino acids. The CDR3 is CASSTSGGSIYNEQFF. The CDR3, as DNA: TGCGCCAGTTCGACTAGCGGGGGGTCGATTTACAATGAGCAGTTCTTC. Combining the CDR3 with reference TRBV5-1 and TRBJ2-1 gives the whole variable domain KAGVTQTPRYLIKTRGQQVTLSCSPISGHRSVSWYQQTPGQGLQFLFEYFSETQRNKGNFPGRFSGRQFSNSRSEMNVSTLELGDSALYLCASSTSGGSIYNEQFFGPGTRLTVL.

The rearrangement joins TRBV4-1 to TRBJ2-1, with 8 bases aligning to TRBD2. The length of the CDR3 is 15 residues. Trimming cost V 1 base and J 4 bases; bases outside gene matches: 3. Per germline, CDR1 MGHRA and CDR2 YSYEKL. The CDR3 bases are TGCGCCAGCAGCCAAGCGGGGGGGAAGTACAATGAGCAGTTCTTC. Amino acids: CASSQAGGKYNEQFF.

The table lists this clone with a few counts. The V call is TRBV6-1, the J call TRBJ1-6, with a possible D match to TRBD1 (6 bases). Germline CDR1 MNHNS, CDR2 SASEGT. This CDR3 is built from 16 residues. V was trimmed by 4 bases and J by 10 bases, leaving 20 bases between them. CDR3 nucleotides: TGTGCCAGCAGTGGCACCACAGGGCCCCTTATCTCACCCCTCCACTTT. It is translated as CASSGTTGPLISPLHF.

Here the CDR3 reads CASSPYRQEDTIYF. CDR3 DNA: TGTGCCAGCAGTCCATATCGACAGGAGGACACCATATATTTT. J is TRBJ1-3 and V is TRBV27; possible D gene TRBD1, 6 bases. The V gene's germline CDR1 is MNHEY and CDR2 SMNVEV (reference sequence). CDR3 length equals 14 residues. V was trimmed by 5 bases and J by 8 bases, leaving 16 bases between them.

The chain has TRBV2 and TRBJ1-2, with 9 bases aligning to TRBD1. Per germline, CDR1 SNHLY and CDR2 FYNNEI. V was pared by 5 bases and J by 10 bases, with 8 bases of the junction left unmatched. The CDR3 runs 13 residues. CDR3 nucleotide sequence: TGTGCCAGCAGTACCGGGACAGGGCTTGCCTACACCTTC. Its protein is CASSTGTGLAYTF.

The J gene is TRBJ1-1, the V gene TRBV18; TRBD1 is a possible D gene (6 bases). The CDR3 spans 16 residues. Trimming pared 6 bases from V and 5 bases from J, leaving 22 bases between. Germline assignment: CDR1 KGHSH and CDR2 LQKENI. DNA of the CDR3: TGTGCCAGCTCGTCCGGGACAAATCTGCCTAGGACTGAAGCTTTCTTT. Residues: CASSSGTNLPRTEAFF.

V is TRBV5-1 and J is TRBJ2-2; tentative D call: TRBD1 (6 bases). The CDR3 extends over 15 amino acids. V lost 5 bases and J lost 7, with 18 bases in between. Per germline, CDR1 SGHRS and CDR2 YFSETQ. The CDR3 sequence: CASRDTGHYLGELFF. The CDR3, as DNA: TGCGCCAGCAGAGATACAGGGCACTACCTCGGGGAGCTGTTTTTT.

V and J are TRBV28 and TRBJ1-2; 11 nucleotides match TRBD1. V dropped 5 bases and J dropped 4; count of bases not matched to a gene: 6. The CDR3 length is 15 residues. From germline, CDR1 is MDHEN and CDR2 SYDVKM. The CDR3, as DNA: TGTGCCAGCAGTCCATGGACAGGGGGCACCTATGGCTACACCTTC. This encodes CASSPWTGGTYGYTF.